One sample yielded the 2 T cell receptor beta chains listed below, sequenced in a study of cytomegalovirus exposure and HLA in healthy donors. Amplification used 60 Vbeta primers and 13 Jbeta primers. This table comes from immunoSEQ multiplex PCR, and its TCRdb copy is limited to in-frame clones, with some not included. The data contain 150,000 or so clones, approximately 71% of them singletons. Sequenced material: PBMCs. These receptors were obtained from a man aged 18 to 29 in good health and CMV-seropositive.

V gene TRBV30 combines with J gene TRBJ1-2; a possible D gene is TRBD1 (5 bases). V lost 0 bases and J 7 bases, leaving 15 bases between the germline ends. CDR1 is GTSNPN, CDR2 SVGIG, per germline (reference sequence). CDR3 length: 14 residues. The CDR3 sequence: CAWSVQETGGGYTF. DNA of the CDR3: TGTGCCTGGAGTGTACAGGAAACGGGAGGTGGCTACACCTTC.

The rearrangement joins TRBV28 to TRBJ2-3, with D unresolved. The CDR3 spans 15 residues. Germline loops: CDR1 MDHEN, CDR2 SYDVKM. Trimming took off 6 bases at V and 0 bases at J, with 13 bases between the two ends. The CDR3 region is CASSGDWRSTDTQYF. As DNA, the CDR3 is TGTGCCAGCAGCGGTGACTGGCGGAGCACAGATACGCAGTATTTT.